Listed here are 14 T cell receptor beta chains from one sample, sequenced in a study of shared T cell receptors in the human thymus. Method: immunoSEQ multiplex PCR; TCRdb's copy keeps in-frame clones and lacks some. This table holds hundreds of thousands of clones, 70% to 80% found once. These data were also filed under a second study, of human thymus T cells.

The sample taken for sequencing was thymocytes. The receptor source for this set is a boy under two years old with a congenital heart defect.

The J gene is TRBJ2-5, the V gene TRBV11-2; 11 bases map to TRBD1. This CDR3 comprises 17 residues. Germline loops: CDR1 SGHAT, CDR2 FQNNGV. V lost 7 bases and J lost 5; bases outside the gene matches: 15. For the CDR3, the DNA is TGTGCCAGCATGCGACCGGGACAGGGGGAAGGGGAGGAGACCCAGTACTTC. Amino acid sequence: CASMRPGQGEGEETQYF.

CDR3 protein: CASSSKRDRAYEQYF. The CDR3 bases are TGTGCCAGCAGCTCCAAGCGGGATAGGGCCTACGAGCAGTACTTC. This chain uses TRBV21-1 with TRBJ2-7; the table's D call TRBD2 went unverified against the DNA. TRBV21-1 is a pseudogene. The CDR3 is 15 amino acids.

The chain links TRBV5-1 to TRBJ2-7; 10 bases line up with TRBD2. The V segment lost 0 bases and the J segment 5 bases; nucleotides outside the gene matches: 17. Germline V CDR1 and CDR2: SGHRS, YFSETQ. This CDR3 has 19 residues. The CDR3 is CASSLGDWSTSGDDDEQYF. CDR3 sequence (DNA): TGCGCCAGCAGCTTGGGGGACTGGTCAACTAGCGGGGACGACGACGAGCAGTACTTC.

The chain uses TRBV10-1 and TRBJ2-1, with 9 bases identical to TRBD2. This CDR3 has 13 amino acids. CDR1 WNHNN and CDR2 SYGVQD come from the germline V gene (reference sequence). V shed 4 bases and J 7 bases; nucleotides not matched to a gene: 2. The CDR3 sequence: CASSAAGGNEQFF. The CDR3 region has the DNA TGCGCCAGCAGTGCTGCGGGAGGGAATGAGCAGTTCTTC.

This chain connects TRBV28 to TRBJ2-7, with TRBD1 as a possible D gene (6 bases). The CDR3 extends over 13 amino acids. V lost 5 bases and J lost 4, with 12 bases in between. Germline V gene data show CDR1 as MDHEN and CDR2 as SYDVKM. The CDR3 coding sequence is TGTGCCAGCAGTGGTGGGGGCCGGTACGAGCAGTACTTC. Protein product: CASSGGGRYEQYF. Full variable domain (outside the CDR3, taken from reference TRBV28 and TRBJ2-7): DVKVTQSSRYLVKRTGEKVFLECVQDMDHENMFWYRQDPGLGLRLIYFSYDVKMKEKGDIPEGYSVSREKKERFSLILESASTNQTSMYLCASSGGGRYEQYFGPGTRLTVT.

The chain combines TRBV9 with TRBJ2-5; D is undetermined. CDR1 and CDR2 from the germline V gene are SGDLS and YYNGEE. With 5 bases removed from V and 2 bases from J, the gap between germline ends came to 4 bases. This CDR3 has 11 residues. CDR3 DNA sequence: TGTGCCAGCAGAGAGCAAGAGACCCAGTACTTC. It is translated as CASREQETQYF.

In its sample, this clone was seen a few times. This chain joins TRBV18 and TRBJ2-1; weak D call: TRBD1 (5 bases). Germline CDR1 KGHSH, CDR2 LQKENI. V was shortened by 4 bases and J by 4 bases, with 11 bases between the two germline ends. The CDR3 has 14 amino acids. CDR3 protein: CASSLDTRYNEQFF. In nucleotides, the CDR3 is TGTGCCAGCTCACTGGACACGCGGTACAATGAGCAGTTCTTC.

This chain uses TRBV12-5 with TRBJ1-2; a possible D gene is TRBD1 (5 bases). The V gene's germline CDR1 is LGHNT and CDR2 FRNRAP. V shed 1 base and J shed 8 bases, with 11 bases lying between them. This CDR3 contains 13 residues. CDR3 bases: TGTGCTAGTGGTTTGGACGGGGGGGACGGCTACACCTTC. This sequence encodes CASGLDGGDGYTF. Full variable domain (outside the CDR3, taken from reference TRBV12-5 and TRBJ1-2): DARVTQTPRHKVTEMGQEVTMRCQPILGHNTVFWYRQTMMQGLELLAYFRNRAPLDDSGMPKDRFSAEMPDATLATLKIQPSEPRDSAVYFCASGLDGGDGYTFGSGTRLTVV.

The chain couples TRBV7-2 to TRBJ2-5; tentatively, D is TRBD2 (7 bases). The CDR3 loop spans 16 amino acids. From germline, CDR1 is SGHTA and CDR2 FQGNSA. V shed 1 base and J shed 5 bases, with 17 bases lying between them. CDR3 bases: TGTGCCAGCAGCTTAGGGGGGCTAGCGGTGGGGGAGACCCAGTACTTC. Protein sequence: CASSLGGLAVGETQYF.

The V call is TRBV9, the J call TRBJ2-3; D might be TRBD2 (7 bases). The CDR3 consists of 16 residues. CDR1 and CDR2 (germline): SGDLS, YYNGEE. This CDR3 reads CASHPGRGGPGDTQYF. CDR3 nucleotides: TGTGCGAGCCACCCCGGAAGGGGGGGGCCAGGGGATACGCAGTATTTT.

Concerning this clone itself: A junction boundary mismatches the germline segment, possibly from a read error. The V and J genes are TRBV15 and TRBJ2-4, with 8 nucleotides matching TRBD1. In germline, CDR1 is LNHNV, CDR2 YYDKDF (reference sequence). CDR3 length equals 14 residues. CDR3 coding DNA: TGTGCCACCTGCAGGGGGCCGAGCAAAAACATTCAGTACTTC. Translating gives CATCRGPSKNIQYF.

The chain employs TRBV7-2 and TRBJ2-3; 9 bases align to TRBD2. The J segment lost 3 bases and the V segment lost 0 bases, leaving 4 bases of the junction unmatched. CDR3 length: 16 residues. Germline lookup yields CDR1 SGHTA and CDR2 FQGNSA. CDR3 protein: CASSLALAGRTDTQYF. The CDR3 nucleotides read TGTGCCAGCAGCTTAGCGCTAGCGGGGAGGACAGATACGCAGTATTTT.

This chain joins TRBV9 and TRBJ2-5, with TRBD1 identical over 12 bases. The CDR3 totals 17 residues. Trimming cost V 4 bases and J 5 bases; bases outside gene matches: 12. The germline V gene encodes CDR1 SGDLS and CDR2 YYNGEE. CDR3 bases: TGTGCCAGCAGCCCGGGACAGGGGGCCGTACTAGGCGAGACCCAGTACTTC. It yields the protein CASSPGQGAVLGETQYF.

This clone was counted once. The chain uses TRBV9 and TRBJ1-5, with TRBD1 matching 8 bases. Losses at the gene ends were 4 bases for V and 4 bases for J; bases not matched to a gene: 7. This CDR3 spans 15 amino acids. CDR1 is SGDLS and CDR2 is YYNGEE in the germline V gene. This chain's CDR3 is CASSTGQGRNQPQHF. The DNA of the CDR3 is TGTGCCAGCAGCACCGGACAGGGAAGAAATCAGCCCCAGCATTTT. Filled out from reference TRBV9 and TRBJ1-5, the complete variable domain reads DSGVTQTPKHLITATGQRVTLRCSPRSGDLSVYWYQQSLDQGLQFLIQYYNGEERAKGNILERFSAQQFPDLHSELNLSSLELGDSALYFCASSTGQGRNQPQHFGDGTRLSIL.